The 2 T cell receptor beta chains below were found in one sample sequenced in a study of blood T cell repertoires in COVID-19. Clones were sequenced by immunoSEQ multiplex PCR, and TCRdb holds only the in-frame ones, with some missing. The repertoire includes approximately 140,000 clones, nearly 85% of them detected once, and roughly 3.9% sits in the top ten. The sample comprised PBMCs or T cells enriched from blood (not recorded which). Receptors were obtained from a man aged 50 to 59 in a cohort exposed to, infected with or recovered from COVID-19 (not recorded which).

The chain joins TRBV23-1 to TRBJ1-4, with TRBD1 matching over 8 bases. TRBV23-1 is an ORF, with its function uncertain. The CDR3 runs 17 residues. Trimming took 2 bases from V and 6 from J; bases not matched to a gene: 11. The DNA for the CDR3 is TGCGCCAGCAGTCAAACCCCCCGGGACAGGCCAGATGAAAAACTGTTTTTT. Residues: CASSQTPRDRPDEKLFF.

This chain links TRBV1 with TRBJ1-5; the table's D call TRBD1 went unverified against the DNA. TRBV1 is a pseudogene. The CDR3 consists of 18 residues. The CDR3 bases are TGCACCAGCAGCCAAGGGGGGCCACCCGGCCTTAGCAATCAGCCCCAGCATTTT. It codes for CTSSQGGPPGLSNQPQHF.